What follows is one TCR beta chain and its context. Its cognate antigen has yet to be identified. The sample holds no much larger clone one base away, and base qualities are not on file. Libraries came from the immunoSEQ multiplex PCR assay. For the multiplex PCR, a mixture combining 60 forward primers for TCR Vbeta segments and 13 reverse primers for TCR Jbeta segments was used. The CDR3 region of rearranged TCR beta genes was amplified from genomic DNA with a multiplex PCR assay. On the Illumina HiSeq System, the amplified TCR beta libraries were sequenced as 87-base-pair reads. The study's own analysis went as follows. A later analysis tallied 80 million to 95 million unique TCR beta chains across the 650 to 750 repertoires, and about 12 million of those chains were shared by two or more donors. Raw reads were error-corrected and collapsed into unique sequences with a nearest-neighbor algorithm that merged closely related sequences to remove PCR and sequencing errors. V, D and J gene segments were assigned by aligning CDR3 sequences to IMGT reference sequences. For a sequence to be retained, a match of at least six nucleotides was required to both a V gene segment and a J gene segment. Rearrangements were called productive when the CDR3 lacked stop codons and stayed in frame with V and J; all others were non-productive. CDR3 was defined by IMGT convention, running from the second conserved V-encoded cysteine to the conserved J-encoded phenylalanine. In an earlier analysis of roughly 610 of the donors, sequences lacking an unambiguous match to a single V gene segment were excluded. In an earlier analysis of 587 of the donors, a V segment was called functional when productive rearrangements were above 56.7%, and segregating when the standard deviation between donors exceeded 5%. To diagnose cytomegalovirus status from the catalog of TCR beta chain sequences, a statistical classification framework was built. V and J gene assignment, in a later analysis, came from comparing TCR nucleotide sequences with IMGT/GENE-DB human TR gene sequences. In a later analysis, CDR3 sequences and most-parsimonious VDJ recombination scenarios were assigned using the TCRdist pipeline. In a later analysis, every TCR beta chain was defined by the combination of its CDR3 amino acid sequence and its V-gene family, and reads without a unique V-gene family were dropped. As a way to deal with suspected cross-contamination and a sequencing artifact, a later analysis dropped over 550 nucleotide sequences that were highly shared and had low generation probability. For each public chain, a later analysis derived a clonal expansion index from normalized ranks of inferred template counts within each repertoire. In a later analysis, generation probabilities were computed using a VDJ recombination model fitted to out-of-frame rearrangements, and the results were checked against IGoR. In a later analysis, TCR-TCR, TCR-HLA and TCR-CMV co-occurrence was scored with hypergeometric tests, and a repertoire-size bias correction was applied to TCR pairs. In a later analysis, false discovery rates were estimated by permuting HLA or CMV assignments 20 times. A later analysis grouped co-occurring TCRs with DBSCAN, adding TCRdist sequence similarity when clustering within HLA-allele-positive subsets. For co-occurrence clustering, repertoires with fewer than 30,000 or more than 120,000 public chains were excluded, along with four or five repertoires with anomalous nucleotide sharing. TCRdb limited this immuneACCESS table to in-frame rearrangements with V and J called. A share of clones is missing; checked studies link under half to unresolved V genes, and the rest is unexplained. V and J calls plus clone size are reproduced from that table; the DNA served to infer D and trimming. In all, the sample holds around 130,000 clones, and about four fifths of those were seen once. Roughly 5.7% of the sample comes from the top ten.

CDR1 and CDR2 are read off the germline V gene as SGHTA and FQGNSA. Spanning cysteine to phenylalanine, the CDR3 consists of 16 amino acids. The CDR3 DNA has 48 bases and is translated from base 1. V and J lose 5 bases and 2 bases, and a span of 19 bases separates them. The sample belongs to a study of cytomegalovirus exposure and HLA in healthy donors (dated by TCRdb to 2017 to 2019). Broadly, across the study: In an earlier analysis of some 550 of the donors, about 260 Gb of sequence data and approximately 100 million unique TCR beta sequences from about 179 million T cells were reported. About 280 gigabases of sequencing data and approximately 80 million unique TCR sequences were included in an early release covering about 620 HLA-typed donors. The genetic ancestry cluster associated with self-reported Caucasian donors included around 76% of the approximately 400 genotyped donors. The study aimed to test whether cataloging public T cell receptors could reveal signatures of past pathogen exposure. The study used immunosequencing to profile the T cell repertoires of approximately 690 subjects and linked those repertoires to cytomegalovirus serostatus. A separate validation cohort of roughly 130 different subjects was used in addition to the approximately 700-subject first cohort. To predict cytomegalovirus infection status, the study combined high-throughput TCR immunosequencing, statistical association of individual TCRs with disease status, and machine learning. A later analysis re-examined previously published TCR beta repertoires from about 670 donors and added high-resolution HLA genotyping to investigate patterns of TCR occurrence. Rather than using new phenotypic data, the later analysis identified candidate immune exposures from TCR beta sequences and from how often those sequences occurred across donors. An earlier analysis of 587 of the donors used high-throughput TCR beta sequencing to judge whether each TCR beta V gene segment behaved as functional or pseudogenic. Donor age, sex, ethnicity and CMV serostatus were collected together with the repertoire data. A later genetic analysis took genome-wide SNP genotypes for about 55% of the 666 donors and used that subset as a discovery cohort. Every discovery cohort repertoire had been produced on one sequencing platform. HLA typing included class I and class II loci at four-digit resolution. The number of typed donors differed by locus: about 620-640 for A, B, C, DRB1 and DQB1; roughly 510 for DQA1; approximately 600 for DPA1; and around 470 for DPB1. Because of strong linkage in the cohort, roughly five DR-DQ haplotypes were treated as single units for association and clustering. On average, roughly 240,000 unique TCR beta nucleotide sequences were sequenced per donor among some 430 genotyped donors of the cohort, with 15% to 20% of those sequences being non-productive. Here is what the overall study found, with its caveats: Sequencing depth was assumed to be roughly uniform across donors in the presence/absence analyses, though that assumption may not hold. A later analysis found that most CMV-associated TCR beta chains appeared HLA-restricted, with HLA associations seemingly driven largely by CMV exposure. A total of 164 TCR beta chains were listed by the study as associated with cytomegalovirus. In a later analysis, TCR association rates were found to vary across HLA loci, with the most associated TCRs seen for DRB1 alleles and the fewest for HLA-C alleles. The 87-base-pair reads could not distinguish some IMGT-functional V segments, including TRBV6-2 and TRBV6-3, so those segments were excluded. Most TCR sequences were observed very rarely across donors, whereas some public TCRs were present in many individuals. It was suggested by the authors that the approach could potentially be generalized to other disease states and immunological phenotypes. V-gene and J-gene trimming of TCR beta chains was associated with a missense DCLRE1C variant in a later genetic analysis, and the association was replicated in an independent cohort. When HLA alleles, especially DR and DQ, strongly co-occurred, attributing TCR associations to individual alleles was difficult. Specific HLA alleles were associated with 18,000 or so TCR beta sequences at a false discovery rate of 0.05 in a later analysis. According to a later genetic analysis, donors in an Asian-associated ancestry cluster had fewer N-insertions in productive TCRs than the roughly 670-donor mean. Because counts were too low, seventeen rarely observed V segments, including chromosome 9 orphons, were excluded from the earlier analysis of under 650 of the donors. Compared with equally common non-associated chains, HLA-associated TCR beta chains in a later analysis were more clonally expanded and had lower generation probabilities. In a later analysis, several top co-occurrence clusters were reported to appear linked to parvovirus B19, influenza, CMV and Epstein-Barr virus. A cluster of highly shared sequence variants was judged likely to represent a technical artifact of the sequencing pipeline. The classifier was reported to diagnose cytomegalovirus status with high specificity and sensitivity in both the original and validation cohorts. The cohort was sequenced for TCR beta chains only, and without alpha or paired-chain data the features that could be detected were limited. Because HLA typing was unavailable for some donors at each locus, only the typed subset was used in association tests. A further reported finding was that TCR beta sequences accurately predicted the HLA-A and HLA-B alleles for most subjects in the first cohort. An earlier analysis of approximately 590 of the donors showed that most TCR beta V segments appeared in productive rearrangements either about 90% or about 30% of the time, which broadly matched IMGT annotations. CMV serostatus was the only immune exposure information available for the cohort. In vitro tests confirmed that a few of the cytomegalovirus-associated TCR beta chains recognize cytomegalovirus antigens. Correlated functional status among segregating V segments might be attributable to linkage disequilibrium, but an unknown experimental factor could not be ruled out.

In total, just over 650 healthy bone marrow donors made up the cohort. Cohort members were all nominally healthy when sampled, although unrecorded immune exposures were likely present. The donor was CMV seronegative and belonged to the group of over 300 seronegative cohort members. Each donor provided a peripheral blood sample, and peripheral blood mononuclear cells were used for TCR beta sequencing. Genomic DNA extraction from the blood cell samples was performed with the Qiagen DNeasy Blood Extraction Kit. The sample was PBMCs. The V gene is TRBV7-2 and the J gene is TRBJ2-7; TRBD2 is a weak D gene call, 6 bases matching. The receptor was derived from a man aged 25-45 years in good health and CMV-seronegative. At the DNA level, the sequence is TGTGCCAGCAGCCCCGAGAACCGGGACTTAGCCTACGAGCAGTACTTC. Its product reads: CASSPENRDLAYEQYF. This CDR3, with the reference TRBV7-2 and TRBJ2-7 proteins standing in past its ends, gives the full variable domain GAGVSQSPSNKVTEKGKDVELRCDPISGHTALYWYRQSLGQGLEFLIYFQGNSAPDKSGLPSDRFSAERTGGSVSTLTIQRTQQEDSAVYLCASSPENRDLAYEQYFGPGTRLTVT.